These 5 T cell receptor beta chains originate from one sample sequenced in a study of OX40 agonist ivuxolimab in advanced cancers. The data were produced by immunoSEQ multiplex PCR, yet TCRdb's version contains in-frame clones alone and is incomplete. The data show about 18,000 clones, 70% to 90% seen once. The source was CD4+ or CD8+ T cells sorted from blood, collected in a trial of the OX40 agonist ivuxolimab. The origin of the receptors is an adult with an advanced solid tumor such as melanoma, head and neck, liver or kidney cancer.

V usage is TRBV18 and J usage is TRBJ2-1; D is unresolved. The ends were cut back, 8 bases at V and 6 bases at J, with 11 bases in the middle. The CDR3 contains 12 residues. The germline V gene has CDR1 KGHSH and CDR2 LQKENI. In DNA, the CDR3 is TGTGCCAGCCACGAACGGGCCAATGAGCAGTTCTTC. It codes for CASHERANEQFF.

The chain couples TRBV4-1 to TRBJ2-7; D uncertain. The germline CDR1 and CDR2 sequences are MGHRA and YSYEKL. This CDR3 contains 15 residues. V was pared by 2 bases and J by 0 bases, with 11 bases between. This chain's CDR3 is CASSQRDLSSYEQYF. CDR3 coding DNA: TGCGCCAGCAGCCAACGTGACTTAAGCTCCTACGAGCAGTACTTC.

The chain recombines TRBV7-9 with TRBJ2-7; D perhaps matches TRBD2 (5 bases). The CDR3 has 14 residues. Germline CDR1 SEHNR, CDR2 FQNEAQ (reference sequence). Trimming removed 5 bases at V and 3 bases at J, with 14 bases between. The CDR3 loop is CASSGGNEDYEQYF. The CDR3 DNA reads as TGTGCCAGCAGCGGAGGTAACGAAGACTACGAGCAGTACTTC.

The chain is built from TRBV9 and TRBJ2-3; 9 bases fit TRBD2. V gave up 0 bases and J gave up 2 bases; unmatched junction bases: 10. The CDR3 has 18 residues. CDR1 is SGDLS and CDR2 is YYNGEE in the germline V gene. CDR3 coding DNA: TGTGCCAGCAGCGTAGAGGCGGGGGGGGTCCCTACCACAGATACGCAGTATTTT. Protein sequence: CASSVEAGGVPTTDTQYF.

The rearrangement joins TRBV14 to TRBJ1-3; D may be TRBD1 (5 bases). Trimming cost V 3 bases and J 0 bases, with 12 bases left between them. The CDR3 has 16 residues. Germline-derived CDR1 and CDR2 are SGHDN and FVKESK. The CDR3 reads CASSHGGQSSGNTIYF. The CDR3 nucleotides read TGTGCCAGCAGCCACGGAGGACAAAGCTCTGGAAACACCATATATTTT.